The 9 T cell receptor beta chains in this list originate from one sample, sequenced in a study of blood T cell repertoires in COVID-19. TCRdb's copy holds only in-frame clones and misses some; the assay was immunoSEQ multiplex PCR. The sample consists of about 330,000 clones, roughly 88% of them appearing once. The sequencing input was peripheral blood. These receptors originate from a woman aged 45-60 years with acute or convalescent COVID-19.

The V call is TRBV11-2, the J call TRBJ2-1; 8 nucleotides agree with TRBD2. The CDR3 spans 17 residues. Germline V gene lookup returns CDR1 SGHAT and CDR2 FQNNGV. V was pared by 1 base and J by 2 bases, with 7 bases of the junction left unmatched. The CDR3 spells CASSLVLPGRAYNEQFF. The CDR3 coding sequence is TGTGCCAGCAGCTTAGTTTTGCCCGGGAGGGCCTACAATGAGCAGTTCTTC. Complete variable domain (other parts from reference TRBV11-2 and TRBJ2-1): EAGVAQSPRYKIIEKRQSVAFWCNPISGHATLYWYQQILGQGPKLLIQFQNNGVVDDSQLPKDRFSAERLKGVDSTLKIQPAKLEDSAVYLCASSLVLPGRAYNEQFFGPGTRLTVL.

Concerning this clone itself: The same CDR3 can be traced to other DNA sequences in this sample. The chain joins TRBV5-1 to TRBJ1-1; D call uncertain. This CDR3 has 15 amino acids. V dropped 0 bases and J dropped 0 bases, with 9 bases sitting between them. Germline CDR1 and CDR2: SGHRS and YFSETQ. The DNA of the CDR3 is TGCGCCAGCAGCTTGGCGGCGGGATTGAACACTGAAGCTTTCTTT. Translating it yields CASSLAAGLNTEAFF. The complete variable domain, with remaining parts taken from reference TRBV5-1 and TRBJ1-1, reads KAGVTQTPRYLIKTRGQQVTLSCSPISGHRSVSWYQQTPGQGLQFLFEYFSETQRNKGNFPGRFSGRQFSNSRSEMNVSTLELGDSALYLCASSLAAGLNTEAFFGQGTRLTVV.

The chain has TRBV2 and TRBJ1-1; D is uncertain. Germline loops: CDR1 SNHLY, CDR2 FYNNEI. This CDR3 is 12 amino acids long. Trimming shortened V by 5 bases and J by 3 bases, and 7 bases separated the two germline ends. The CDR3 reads CASSPDYTEAFF. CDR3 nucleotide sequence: TGTGCCAGCAGTCCTGACTACACTGAAGCTTTCTTT.

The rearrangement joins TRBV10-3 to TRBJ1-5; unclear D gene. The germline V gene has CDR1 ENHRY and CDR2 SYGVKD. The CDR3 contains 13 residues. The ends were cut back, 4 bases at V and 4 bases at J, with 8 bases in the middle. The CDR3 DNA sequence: TGTGCCATCAGTGTTGCGGGGAATCAGCCCCAGCATTTT. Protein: CAISVAGNQPQHF.

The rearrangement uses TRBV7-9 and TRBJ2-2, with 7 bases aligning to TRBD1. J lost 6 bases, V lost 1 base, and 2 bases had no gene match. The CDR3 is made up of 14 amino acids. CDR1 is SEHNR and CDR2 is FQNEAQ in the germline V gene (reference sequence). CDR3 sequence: CASSLDRGSGELFF. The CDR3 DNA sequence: TGTGCCAGCAGCTTAGACAGGGGTTCCGGGGAGCTGTTTTTT.

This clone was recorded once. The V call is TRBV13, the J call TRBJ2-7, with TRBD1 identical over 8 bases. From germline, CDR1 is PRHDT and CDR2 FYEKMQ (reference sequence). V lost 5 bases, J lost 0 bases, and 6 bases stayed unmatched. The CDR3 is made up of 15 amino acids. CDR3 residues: CASSPGQGISYEQYF. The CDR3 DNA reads TGTGCCAGCAGCCCCGGACAGGGCATCTCCTACGAGCAGTACTTC.

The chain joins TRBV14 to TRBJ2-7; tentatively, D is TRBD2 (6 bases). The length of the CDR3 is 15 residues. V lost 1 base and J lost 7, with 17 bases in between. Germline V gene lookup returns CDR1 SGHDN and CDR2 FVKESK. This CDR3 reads CASSQVQGLGGEQYF. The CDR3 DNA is TGTGCCAGCAGCCAAGTACAAGGACTTGGGGGGGAGCAGTACTTC. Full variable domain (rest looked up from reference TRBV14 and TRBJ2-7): EAGVTQFPSHSVIEKGQTVTLRCDPISGHDNLYWYRRVMGKEIKFLLHFVKESKQDESGMPNNRFLAERTGGTYSTLKVQPAELEDSGVYFCASSQVQGLGGEQYFGPGTRLTVT.

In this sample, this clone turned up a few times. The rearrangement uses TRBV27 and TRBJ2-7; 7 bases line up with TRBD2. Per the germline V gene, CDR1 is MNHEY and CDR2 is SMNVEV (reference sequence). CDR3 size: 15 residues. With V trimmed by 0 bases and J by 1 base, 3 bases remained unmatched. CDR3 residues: CASSLSIGGSYEQYF. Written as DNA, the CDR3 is TGTGCCAGCAGTTTATCGATCGGGGGGTCCTACGAGCAGTACTTC.

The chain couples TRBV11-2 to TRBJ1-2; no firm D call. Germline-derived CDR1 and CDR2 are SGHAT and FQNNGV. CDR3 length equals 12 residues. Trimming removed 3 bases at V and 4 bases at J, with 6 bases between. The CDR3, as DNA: TGTGCCAGCAGCTTCCCTCGCTATGGCTACACCTTC. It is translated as CASSFPRYGYTF.